These T cell receptor beta chains were read from a single sample in a study of cytomegalovirus exposure and HLA in healthy donors. Profiled with immunoSEQ multiplex PCR; TCRdb holds only in-frame clones, not every one. The table includes about 190,000 clones, approximately 86% detected once. The sample consisted of PBMCs. The receptors stem from a woman aged 18-29 years in good health and CMV-seronegative. The conserved cysteine and the conserved F or W are not part of the CDR3 here. The D gene is left open where the match is weak.

j_call d_call v_call cdr3_aa
TRBJ1-4 NA TRBV21-1 ASSKVDRGLEKLF
TRBJ1-3 NA TRBV19 ASSIWAGSGNTIY
TRBJ2-2 TRBD2 TRBV19 ASSPDLSGGARGTGELF
TRBJ2-7 NA TRBV21-1 ASSKGGEGHYEQY
TRBJ2-1 TRBD2 TRBV11-1 ASSPAGTSYEQF
TRBJ1-4 NA TRBV9 ASSASSGTNEKLF
TRBJ2-1 NA TRBV10-3 AISELTDYNEQF
TRBJ2-3 NA TRBV9 ASSVVPADTQY
TRBJ1-2 TRBD1 TRBV5-1 ASSRQGAEGYT
TRBJ1-2 TRBD1 TRBV2 ASSDDGGQGVGGYT
TRBJ2-5 NA TRBV7-3 ASSLRGLQSGETQY
TRBJ2-7 NA TRBV30 AWSGRREDFYEQY
TRBJ1-1 TRBD1 TRBV4-2 ASSQSGGGNTEAF
TRBJ2-7 TRBD1 TRBV5-1 ASSLPDRGLEQY
TRBJ1-2 NA TRBV5-5 ASSPDTQYGYT
TRBJ2-1 NA TRBV5-1 ASSANTGLMGNEQF
TRBJ2-7 TRBD2 TRBV2 ASVPGLVDLGLGQY
TRBJ1-3 TRBD1 TRBV10-3 AIRAQGATGNTIY
TRBJ2-3 TRBD2 TRBV6-1 ASSVSGGTNTQY